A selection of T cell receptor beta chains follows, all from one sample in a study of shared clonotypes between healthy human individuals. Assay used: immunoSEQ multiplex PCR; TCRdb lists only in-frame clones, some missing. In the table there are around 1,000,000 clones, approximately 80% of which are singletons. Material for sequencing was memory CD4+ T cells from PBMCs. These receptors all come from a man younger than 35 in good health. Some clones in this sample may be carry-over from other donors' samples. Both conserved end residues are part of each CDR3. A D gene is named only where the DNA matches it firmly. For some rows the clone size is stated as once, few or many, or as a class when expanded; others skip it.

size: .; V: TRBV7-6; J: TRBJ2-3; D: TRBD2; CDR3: CASSLAAGGVTDTQYF; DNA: TGTGCCAGCAGCTTGGCGGCGGGAGGGGTCACAGATACGCAGTATTTT
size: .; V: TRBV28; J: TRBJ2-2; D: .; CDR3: CASSSPGQGTGELFF; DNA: TGTGCCAGCAGTTCTCCGGGACAAGGCACCGGGGAGCTGTTTTTT
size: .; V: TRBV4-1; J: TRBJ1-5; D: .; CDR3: CASSQGMQGRQPQHF; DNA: TGCGCCAGCAGCCAAGGAATGCAGGGAAGGCAGCCCCAGCATTTT
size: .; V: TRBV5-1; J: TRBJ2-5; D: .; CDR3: CASSPGEKETQYF; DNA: TGCGCCAGCAGCCCCGGGGAGAAAGAGACCCAGTACTTC
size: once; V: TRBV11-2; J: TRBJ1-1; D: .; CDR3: CASSVGRVTEAFF; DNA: TGTGCCAGCAGTGTTGGGAGGGTCACTGAAGCTTTCTTT
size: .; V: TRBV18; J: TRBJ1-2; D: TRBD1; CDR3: CASSPQEQGFGYTF; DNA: TGTGCCAGCTCACCACAAGAACAGGGGTTTGGCTACACCTTC
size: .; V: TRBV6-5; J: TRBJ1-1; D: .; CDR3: CASSYYGGRRSTEAFF; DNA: TGTGCCAGCAGTTACTACGGGGGCAGGCGGTCCACTGAAGCTTTCTTT
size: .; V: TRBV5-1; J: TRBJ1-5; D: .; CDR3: CASSLAPISGDQPQHF; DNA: TGCGCCAGCAGCTTGGCCCCCATCTCGGGGGATCAGCCCCAGCATTTT
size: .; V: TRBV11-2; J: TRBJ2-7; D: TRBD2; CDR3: CASSLGRAGVAYEQYF; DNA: TGTGCCAGCAGCTTAGGGAGAGCGGGAGTGGCCTACGAGCAGTACTTC
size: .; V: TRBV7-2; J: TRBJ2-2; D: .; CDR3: CASSLEGLYGELFF; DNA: TGTGCCAGCAGCTTAGAGGGTTTGTACGGGGAGCTGTTTTTT
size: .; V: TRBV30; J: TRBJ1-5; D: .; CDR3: CAWSEGGGNQPQHF; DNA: TGTGCCTGGTCAGAGGGAGGCGGCAATCAGCCCCAGCATTTT
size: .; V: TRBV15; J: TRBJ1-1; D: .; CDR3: CATSRAGGLFATEAFF; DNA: TGTGCCACCAGCCGCGCCGGGGGGCTTTTCGCCACTGAAGCTTTCTTT
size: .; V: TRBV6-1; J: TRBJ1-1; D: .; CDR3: CASSERGYTEAFF; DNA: TGTGCCAGCAGTGAAAGGGGGTACACTGAAGCTTTCTTT
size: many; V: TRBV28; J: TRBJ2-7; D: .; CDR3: CASTFGGVPEQYF; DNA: TGTGCCAGCACCTTTGGTGGAGTACCGGAGCAGTACTTC
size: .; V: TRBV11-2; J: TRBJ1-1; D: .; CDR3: CASSPERTARGAEAFF; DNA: TGTGCCAGCAGCCCCGAGCGTACGGCTAGGGGCGCTGAAGCTTTCTTT
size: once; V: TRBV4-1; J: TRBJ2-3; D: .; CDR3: CASRRSGSTDTQYF; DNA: TGCGCCAGCAGACGAAGCGGGAGCACAGATACGCAGTATTTT
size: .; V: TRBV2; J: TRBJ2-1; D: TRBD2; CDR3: CASSDTSGRDEQFF; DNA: TGTGCCAGCAGTGATACTAGCGGGAGGGATGAGCAGTTCTTC
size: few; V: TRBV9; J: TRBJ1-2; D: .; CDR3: CASSVRDIRDGYTF; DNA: TGTGCCAGCAGCGTGCGGGACATTCGGGACGGCTACACCTTC
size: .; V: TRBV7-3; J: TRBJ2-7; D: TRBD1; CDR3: CASSSDRAAEQYF; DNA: TGTGCCAGCAGCTCGGACAGGGCGGCCGAGCAGTACTTC
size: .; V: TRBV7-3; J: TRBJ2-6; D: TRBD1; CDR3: CASSPQGVSGANVLTF; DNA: TGTGCCAGCAGCCCACAGGGGGTCTCCGGGGCCAACGTCCTGACTTTC
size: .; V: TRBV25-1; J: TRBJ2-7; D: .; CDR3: CASSNLEQYF; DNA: TGTGCCAGCAGTAACCTCGAGCAGTACTTC
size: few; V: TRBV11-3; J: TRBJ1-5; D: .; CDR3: CASSPALYQNQPQHF; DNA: TGTGCCAGCAGCCCCGCGTTGTACCAGAATCAGCCCCAGCATTTT
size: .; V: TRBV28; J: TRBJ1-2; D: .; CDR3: CASSLRRDYGYTF; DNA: TGTGCCAGCAGTTTACGGAGAGACTATGGCTACACCTTC
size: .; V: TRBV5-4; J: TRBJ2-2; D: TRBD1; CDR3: CASSWDSTNTGELFF; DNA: TGTGCCAGCAGCTGGGACAGTACGAACACCGGGGAGCTGTTTTTT
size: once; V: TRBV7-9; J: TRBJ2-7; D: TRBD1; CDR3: CASSPTRTGVIYEQYF; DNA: TGTGCCAGCAGCCCTACCCGGACAGGGGTTATCTACGAGCAGTACTTC
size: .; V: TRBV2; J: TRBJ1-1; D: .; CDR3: CASSDPRRVFF; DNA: TGTGCCAGCAGTGACCCTAGGCGGGTCTTCTTT
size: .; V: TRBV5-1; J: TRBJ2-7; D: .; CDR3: CASSLKGGSYEQYF; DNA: TGCGCCAGCAGCTTGAAAGGGGGTTCCTACGAGCAGTACTTC
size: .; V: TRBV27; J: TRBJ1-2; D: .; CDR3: CASRGGPAANYGYTF; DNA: TGTGCCAGCCGAGGGGGGCCAGCCGCAAACTATGGCTACACCTTC